This T cell receptor beta chain emerged from a study of regulatory T cells in long-lasting Graves disease. Time point indicated: newly diagnosed GD, antithyroid drugs for less than 3 months. PBMC RNA was the source of the TCR library. Researchers made TCR beta libraries by using iRepertoire HTBI primers and running Arm-PCR on CDR3 regions. TCRdb re-derived calls from the multiplex PCR reads in MiXCR, one entry per CDR3 protein. The sample consists of more than 400,000 distinct CDR3 sequences, around 17% of them appearing once. These data were also reused for a study on T cells in Graves' hyperthyroidism and ophthalmopathy. That work states: When the TCR CDR3 underwent first-round RT-PCR, the HTBI primer set was used.

The source is a woman aged 30 to 39 with Graves disease. Sequences were derived from peripheral blood mononuclear cells (PBMCs), sampled at new diagnosis, from a patient treated with antithyroid drugs.

CDR3 sequence: CASRAGTSGRRGGQFF. The CDR3 DNA reads as TGTGCCAGCAGGGCCGGGACTAGCGGGAGGAGAGGTGGGCAGTTCTTC. The chain carries TRBV4-2 and TRBJ2-1, with 15 bases identical to TRBD2. The J segment lost 12 bases and the V segment lost 6 bases, leaving 12 bases of the junction unmatched. This CDR3 has 16 residues. Germline V CDR1 and CDR2: LGHNA, YNFKEQ.